What follows are 4 T cell receptor beta chains derived from one specimen sequenced in a study of cytomegalovirus exposure and HLA in healthy donors. Assay used: immunoSEQ multiplex PCR; TCRdb lists only in-frame clones, some missing. This table has about 340,000 clones, just over 85% appearing once. Sample: PBMCs. These receptors all come from a woman aged 18-35 years in good health and CMV-seronegative.

The chain is built from TRBV15 and TRBJ1-5; D is unresolved. The V gene's germline CDR1 is LNHNV and CDR2 YYDKDF (reference sequence). The CDR3 is 14 amino acids. Trimming removed 5 bases from V and 6 bases from J, with 14 bases in between. The CDR3 loop is CATSQDGVAQPQHF. The CDR3 nucleotides are TGTGCCACCAGCCAGGACGGGGTCGCTCAGCCCCAGCATTTT.

CDR3 sequence: CASSLSPRLAGANEQFF. For the CDR3, the DNA is TGTGCCAGCAGTTTATCGCCTCGACTAGCGGGAGCCAATGAGCAGTTCTTC. The V call is TRBV27, the J call TRBJ2-1; TRBD2 agrees at 12 bases. In germline, CDR1 is MNHEY, CDR2 SMNVEV (reference sequence). The CDR3 is made up of 17 amino acids. The trim removed 0 bases at V and 6 bases at J, leaving 6 bases unmatched.

The rearrangement joins TRBV6-5 to TRBJ2-1; a possible D gene is TRBD2 (5 bases). Deletions cut 4 bases from V and 9 bases from J, with 22 bases between. The CDR3 totals 16 residues. Germline assignment: CDR1 MNHEY and CDR2 SVGAGI. DNA for the CDR3: TGTGCCAGCAGTTGGGAGTCTCCGCCCAAGGACGGTGAGCAGTTCTTC. It encodes CASSWESPPKDGEQFF.

CDR3 region: CASSSPPRLAGDTQYF. The CDR3 coding sequence is TGTGCCAGCAGCTCCCCCCCCCGGCTAGCGGGAGATACGCAGTATTTT. The J gene is TRBJ2-3, the V gene TRBV5-6; 8 nucleotides align to TRBD2. From germline, CDR1 is SGHDT and CDR2 YYEEEE. The CDR3 sequence is 16 residues long. The V segment lost 3 bases and the J segment 5 bases; nucleotides outside the gene matches: 11.